This TCR beta chain emerged from a study of human T cells and chemical hapten exposure (dated by TCRdb to the early 2020s). About the full investigation: For sensitization, 2% DPC in acetone was applied to a roughly 2 cm by roughly 2 cm area of upper inner arm skin. Weekly therapeutic DPC doses were additionally applied to the scalp of patients throughout the approximately 23-week study period. Patch testing was performed on the upper back with Finn chambers containing 0.01% DPC, and the patch tests were scored after 6 days according to International Contact Dermatitis Research Group standards. Most of the patients in the cohort were female, and the cohort covered alopecia areata with under or over 50% scalp involvement, alopecia totalis and alopecia universalis. The libraries were sequenced as a pool, and the TCR yield per sample differed mostly because of small variations in library volumes within the pool. In alopecia patients, the study followed how the peripheral blood TCR repertoire changed in vivo over primary and secondary sensitization to diphenylcyclopropenone (DPC), a hapten. Patient blood was sampled pre-sensitization (week 0) and at 2, 6 and about 24 weeks after DPC sensitization. Twenty-nine alopecia patients provided blood for TCR sequencing at one to four time points (pre-sensitization, 2, 6 and 24 weeks). The study at large found these results: DPC sensitization did not change the number of TCRs with a frequency above 1 in 1000, and there was no evidence of changes in global repertoire structure. After repeated subsampling, the strength of the expansion versus patch-test correlation and the threshold at which it became significant changed. A positive correlation was found between the number of PT1 expanded TCRs and patch test score, with significance reached at thresholds 8, 16 and 32 but not 4. Because all patients had alopecia, a presumed autoimmune disease, the immune response of the patients might differ from that of healthy individuals. Expanded TCRs formed significantly more large CDR3 similarity clusters than pre-sensitization or healthy control sets, consistent with antigen-driven responses.

From a lookup of the germline V gene, CDR1 and CDR2 are ENHRY and SYGVKD. The V end loses 0 bases and the J end loses 7 bases, and a stretch of 10 bases separates them. Including the terminal cysteine and phenylalanine, the CDR3 comprises 15 residues. The DNA shown is the 45-base CDR3, in frame from base 1. In light of the paper, this sample's time point label describes: pre-sensitization, week 0. The treatment or condition label, as the study defines it: therapeutic diphenylcyclopropenone sensitization with weekly scalp DPC. At each patch-test visit, blood was drawn before the patch test was applied. Patients were eligible if aged 18 to 70, diagnosed with alopecia and judged suitable for DPC therapy, and pregnant patients were excluded. Total RNA was isolated from unfractionated whole blood collected in Tempus Blood RNA tubes. Library construction relied on RACE. The listed sequencing device is NextSeq 500. During library preparation, unique molecular identifiers were attached to individual cDNA molecules so that TCRs could be counted in a quantitative, reproducible way. From each blood RNA sample, both TCR alpha and TCR beta chains were sequenced. The authors' analysis ran thus. Samples had a median of 95,638 TCRs, with a range from 23,224 to 690,600. The Decombinator software suite was used to annotate V, J and CDR3 in the TCR reads. Every sample was subsampled to the same number of TCRs (28,000) for the PS versus PT1 abundance plots. TCRs were defined as expanded if absent before sensitization and observed at least eight times at the 2-week time point. The public reads were run again by TCRdb, first through fastp at Q25 and then through MiXCR, and only productive beta chains were kept. Rows are combined by CDR3 protein, so each entry shows the most common genes and DNA. For this entry, the V and J calls and clone size follow TCRdb and not the study's own pipeline. Within this sample are around 330,000 distinct CDR3 sequences, with 5% to 6.5% of them counted one time only. The ten largest make up about 7.7% of the sample.

There are many counts of this clonotype. Its target antigen remains unknown. Base qualities are not recorded, but no much larger clone differs from it by a single base. Rearrangement joined TRBV10-3 to TRBJ1-6; a tentative D call is TRBD1 (5 bases match). The source was whole blood, collected in connection with sensitization to the hapten diphenylcyclopropenone (DPC). This clonotype was obtained from a woman aged 18-35 years with alopecia areata. Some clones in this sample may be carry-over from other donors' samples. The sequenced DNA is TGTGCCATCAGTGAGTCTGCAGGGCACAATTCACCCCTCCACTTT. It specifies CAISESAGHNSPLHF.